A selection of T cell receptor beta chains follows, all from one sample in a study of blood T cells in healthy people across ages. TCRdb analysed the 5' RACE reads with MiXCR anew, one entry per CDR3 protein. The sample contains some 1.8 million distinct CDR3 sequences, about two fifths of which appear only once. Sequencing used blood. These receptors were collected from a human donor in good health. The CDR3 runs from the conserved cysteine through the conserved F or W. A D gene is named only where the DNA matches it firmly. A clone size is listed for some rows: how often the clone was seen (once, few, many), or a class if it is expanded.

v_gene,abundance,d_gene,j_gene,CDR3aa,CDR3nt
TRBV29-1,-,-,TRBJ1-1,CSVGDEVTEAFF,TGCAGCGTAGGGGACGAGGTCACTGAAGCTTTCTTT
TRBV12-3/TRBV12-4,-,-,TRBJ2-3,CASSWGTEGTDTQYF,TGTGCCAGCAGTTGGGGGACCGAGGGCACAGATACGCAGTATTTT
TRBV6-5,few,-,TRBJ2-5,CASRPQGKYNQETQYF,TGTGCCAGCAGGCCTCAGGGCAAATACAACCAAGAGACCCAGTACTTC
TRBV7-6,many,-,TRBJ2-7,CASSLAPSSYEQYF,TGTGCCAGCAGCTTAGCCCCCAGTTCCTACGAGCAGTACTTC
TRBV7-8,-,-,TRBJ2-5,CASSFGTPPETQYF,TGTGCCAGCAGCTTCGGGACACCCCCCGAGACCCAGTACTTC
TRBV7-2,-,TRBD2,TRBJ2-2,CASSSPAGGYLTGELFF,TGTGCCAGCAGCTCGCCAGCGGGGGGATACCTCACCGGGGAGCTGTTTTTT
TRBV5-5,-,TRBD2,TRBJ2-1,CTSTYGTSGNEQFF,TGTACCAGCACCTATGGGACTAGCGGGAATGAGCAGTTCTTC
TRBV29-1,-,TRBD2,TRBJ2-5,CSVGQRGGRETQYF,TGCAGCGTTGGGCAGCGGGGGGGCCGAGAGACCCAGTACTTC
TRBV12-3/TRBV12-4,few,TRBD2,TRBJ2-1,CAGSLVGTSNEQFF,TGTGCCGGCAGTTTAGTTGGGACTAGCAATGAGCAGTTCTTC
TRBV20-1,-,-,TRBJ2-7,CSALDLQGEGYEQYF,TGCAGTGCCCTAGATCTCCAGGGGGAGGGGTACGAGCAGTACTTC